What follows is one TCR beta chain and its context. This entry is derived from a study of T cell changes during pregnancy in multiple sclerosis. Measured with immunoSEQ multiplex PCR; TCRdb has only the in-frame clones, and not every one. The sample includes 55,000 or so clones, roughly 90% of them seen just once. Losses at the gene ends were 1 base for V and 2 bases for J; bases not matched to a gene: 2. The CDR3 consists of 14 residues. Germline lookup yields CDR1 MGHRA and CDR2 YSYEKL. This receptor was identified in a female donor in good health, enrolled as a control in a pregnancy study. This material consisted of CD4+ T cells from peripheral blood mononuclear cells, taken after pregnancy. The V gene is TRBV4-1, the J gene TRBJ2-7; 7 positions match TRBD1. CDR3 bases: TGCGCCAGCAGCCAAGGGGACAGCCCCTACGAGCAGTACTTC. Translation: CASSQGDSPYEQYF.